This T cell receptor beta chain was captured in a study of CD8 T cells in ankylosing spondylitis. The CDR3 is 12 residues long. Germline V gene sequence: CDR1 LNHDA, CDR2 SQIVND (reference sequence). V was clipped by 10 bases and J by 0 bases, with 7 bases between them. TCRdb called the 5' RACE reads again in MiXCR, with one record for every CDR3 protein. The top ten hold roughly 16% of the sample, which has a few hundred thousand distinct CDR3 sequences, 20% to 25% seen once. On this clonotype itself: Antigen specificity is unknown.

Overall study results and limits: Within ankylosing spondylitis blood, a TCR beta motif made up of seven to nine highly homologous variants appeared to be characteristic.

Material: blood, either unsorted or a sorted T cell fraction (not recorded which). The chain employs TRBV19 and TRBJ1-3; unclear D gene. The receptor's source is a male donor with ankylosing spondylitis. The CDR3 loop reads CATTTSGNTIYF. CDR3 nucleotides: TGTGCCACCACGACCTCTGGAAACACCATATATTTT. The full variable domain, its missing parts supplied by reference TRBV19 and TRBJ1-3, is DGGITQSPKYLFRKEGQNVTLSCEQNLNHDAMYWYRQDPGQGLRLIYYSQIVNDFQKGDIAEGYSVSREKKESFPLTVTSAQKNPTAFYLCATTTSGNTIYFGEGSWLTVV.